Listed below are T cell receptor beta chains from one sample, sequenced in a study of T cell repertoires in cytomegalovirus infection. These receptors' antigens are unknown. One entry per CDR3 protein results from TCRdb running MiXCR on the reads. The data contain 600,000 to 700,000 distinct CDR3 sequences, about 33% of them seen just once; the ten biggest clones take up 18%. Sample: cultured PBMCs, taken from culture after CMV antigen stimulation. The receptors shown here come from a human donor in good health (CMV status not recorded). Some clones in this sample may be carry-over from other donors' samples. The CDR3 runs from the conserved cysteine through the conserved F or W. A D gene is named only where the DNA matches it firmly. Size tells how often a clone was seen (once, few, many) or the class of an expanded clone, and some rows leave it out.

v_call	d_call	clone_size	cdr3_length	j_call	cdr3_aa	cdr3_nt
TRBV7-2	.	many	16	TRBJ1-1	CASTLLGGALNTEAFF	TGTGCCAGCACCTTATTGGGGGGGGCTTTGAACACTGAAGCTTTCTTT
TRBV7-2	.	many	12	TRBJ1-2	CASSLGVSGYTF	TGTGCCAGCAGTCTAGGGGTATCTGGCTACACCTTC
TRBV20-1	TRBD2	few	17	TRBJ2-1	CSARDPTSGRGLDEQFF	TGCAGTGCTAGAGATCCGACTAGCGGGAGGGGGCTCGATGAGCAGTTCTTC
TRBV7-6	TRBD1	.	15	TRBJ2-7	CASSQTDRGIYEQYF	TGTGCCAGCAGCCAAACCGACAGGGGCATATACGAGCAGTACTTC
TRBV7-2	.	few	16	TRBJ1-1	CASSFDGQTYVAEAFF	TGTGCCAGCAGCTTCGACGGACAGACCTACGTTGCTGAAGCTTTCTTT
TRBV7-8	.	few	13	TRBJ2-3	CASSLEQGLSQYF	TGTGCCAGCAGCTTAGAACAGGGACTCTCGCAGTATTTT
TRBV28	.	few	15	TRBJ2-7	CASRLSASGVREQYF	TGTGCCAGCCGACTTTCAGCGAGTGGGGTTAGGGAGCAGTACTTC
TRBV19	.	few	13	TRBJ1-2	CASSNGQIYGYTF	TGTGCCAGTAGTAACGGACAGATCTATGGCTACACCTTC
TRBV27	TRBD1	.	15	TRBJ1-6	CASTQDRAGNSPLHF	TGTGCCAGCACCCAGGACAGGGCGGGCAATTCACCCCTCCACTTT
TRBV11-2	.	many	13	TRBJ1-5	CASSRGRDQPQHF	TGTGCCAGCAGCCGAGGCCGTGATCAGCCCCAGCATTTT
TRBV12-3/TRBV12-4	.	many	14	TRBJ2-3	CASSFGGGTDTQYF	TGTGCCAGCAGTTTTGGGGGTGGCACAGATACGCAGTATTTT
TRBV6-1	TRBD1	.	13	TRBJ2-1	CASRSQGYDEQFF	TGTGCCAGCAGGTCACAGGGGTACGATGAGCAGTTCTTC
TRBV6-2/TRBV6-3	TRBD2	.	15	TRBJ2-3	CASSSPGLATDTQYF	TGTGCCAGCAGTTCTCCGGGACTAGCCACAGATACGCAGTATTTT
TRBV5-4	.	many	15	TRBJ2-1	CASSLGGLSYNEQFF	TGTGCCAGCAGCTTAGGCGGGCTGTCCTACAATGAGCAGTTCTTC
TRBV7-9	.	.	14	TRBJ2-3	CASSSLATRDTQYF	TGTGCCAGCAGCTCATTAGCGACGCGGGATACGCAGTATTTT
TRBV24-1	TRBD1	.	16	TRBJ2-7	CATSEYRQGGSYEQYF	TGTGCCACCAGTGAATACCGACAGGGGGGCTCCTACGAGCAGTACTTC
TRBV7-2	TRBD2	many	16	TRBJ2-1	CASSLRASGVYNEQFF	TGTGCCAGCAGCCTGAGAGCTAGCGGGGTATACAATGAGCAGTTCTTC
TRBV7-6	TRBD2	.	13	TRBJ2-2	CAKSLAGTGELFF	TGTGCCAAGAGTTTAGCGGGGACCGGGGAGCTGTTTTTT
TRBV11-2	TRBD1	.	15	TRBJ1-1	CASSSSDRGGTEAFF	TGTGCCAGCAGCTCCTCCGACAGGGGAGGGACTGAAGCTTTCTTT
TRBV7-2	.	many	12	TRBJ2-7	CASSFAGYEQYF	TGTGCCAGCAGCTTCGCTGGCTACGAGCAGTACTTC
TRBV7-8	.	.	19	TRBJ2-3	CASSPLARWSGRSSDTQYF	TGTGCCAGCAGCCCCCTCGCGAGGTGGAGCGGAAGGAGTTCAGATACGCAGTATTTT
TRBV7-2	.	.	15	TRBJ2-5	CASSSGGYYQETQYF	TGTGCCAGCAGCTCGGGTGGTTATTACCAAGAGACCCAGTACTTC
TRBV5-1	.	.	14	TRBJ2-5	CASSGRADQETQYF	TGCGCCAGCAGCGGAAGGGCGGACCAAGAGACCCAGTACTTC
TRBV6-5	TRBD2	few	13	TRBJ2-2	CASTRTSAGELFF	TGTGCCAGCACCCGGACTAGCGCCGGGGAGCTGTTTTTT
TRBV19	TRBD1	few	17	TRBJ1-2	CASSSWGQEISIYGYTF	TGTGCCAGTAGTTCTTGGGGACAGGAGATAAGTATCTATGGCTACACCTTC
TRBV11-3	TRBD2	.	14	TRBJ2-3	CASSFSGGMDTQYF	TGTGCCAGCAGCTTTAGCGGGGGGATGGATACGCAGTATTTT
TRBV7-2	.	many	14	TRBJ2-7	CASSIPTGSYEQYF	TGTGCCAGCAGCATACCGACAGGTTCCTACGAGCAGTACTTC
TRBV5-1	.	.	14	TRBJ2-3	CASSFRGPRDTQYF	TGCGCCAGCAGCTTCCGGGGCCCGAGGGATACGCAGTATTTT
TRBV6-5	TRBD2	once	15	TRBJ2-1	CASSRGTRGMYEQFF	TGTGCCAGCAGCCGCGGGACTAGGGGGATGTATGAGCAGTTCTTC
TRBV19	.	few	15	TRBJ2-7	CASSLRSLTPYEQYF	TGTGCCAGTAGTTTAAGGTCTCTTACCCCCTACGAGCAGTACTTC
TRBV20-1	.	.	12	TRBJ1-2	CSATDGDYGYTF	TGCAGTGCGACAGATGGGGACTATGGCTACACCTTC
TRBV12-3/TRBV12-4	.	many	15	TRBJ1-5	CASSLRHNSNQPQHF	TGTGCCAGCAGTTTACGACATAATAGCAATCAGCCCCAGCATTTT
TRBV2	TRBD2	.	20	TRBJ2-1	CASTPRPGTSGRSSYNEQFF	TGTGCCAGCACCCCAAGGCCCGGGACTAGCGGGAGGAGCTCCTACAATGAGCAGTTCTTC
TRBV5-4	.	once	16	TRBJ2-5	CASSRRTPGNQETQYF	TGTGCCAGCAGCCGACGAACACCAGGGAACCAAGAGACCCAGTACTTC
TRBV6-2/TRBV6-3	TRBD1	.	17	TRBJ2-1	CASSEQGAHWTYNEQFF	TGTGCCAGCAGTGAACAGGGGGCACACTGGACCTACAATGAGCAGTTCTTC
TRBV7-8	.	few	13	TRBJ2-3	CASSSQDRDTQYF	TGTGCCAGCAGCTCACAGGACCGGGATACGCAGTATTTT
TRBV6-1	.	.	15	TRBJ2-1	CASSEARSLGNEQFF	TGTGCCAGCAGTGAAGCGCGTTCTCTGGGCAATGAGCAGTTCTTC
TRBV11-3	TRBD2	.	17	TRBJ2-1	CASSSRSSGSDYNEQFF	TGTGCCAGCAGCTCTAGGAGTAGCGGGAGCGACTACAATGAGCAGTTCTTC
TRBV7-4	.	.	14	TRBJ2-5	CASSLGRQGETQYF	TGTGCCAGCAGCTTAGGTCGGCAGGGAGAGACCCAGTACTTC
TRBV4-1	TRBD2	once	16	TRBJ2-1	CASSQGPGLANNEQFF	TGCGCCAGCAGCCAAGGCCCGGGACTAGCAAACAATGAGCAGTTCTTC
TRBV11-3	TRBD2	.	13	TRBJ2-1	CASSFRGGGEQFF	TGTGCCAGCAGCTTTCGGGGGGGAGGTGAGCAGTTCTTC
TRBV12-3/TRBV12-4	.	once	13	TRBJ2-5	CASSLTQEETQYF	TGTGCCAGCAGTTTGACTCAGGAAGAGACCCAGTACTTC
TRBV12-3/TRBV12-4	TRBD1	.	13	TRBJ1-2	CASKGQGAGGYTF	TGTGCCAGCAAAGGACAGGGGGCGGGGGGCTACACCTTC
TRBV10-3	.	few	12	TRBJ1-2	CAISGGLDGYTF	TGTGCCATCAGTGGGGGACTTGATGGCTACACCTTC
TRBV5-1	.	few	15	TRBJ2-3	CASSFGRTSTDTQYF	TGCGCCAGCAGCTTCGGGAGAACGAGCACAGATACGCAGTATTTT
TRBV7-8	.	many	15	TRBJ1-1	CASSLDKTENTEAFF	TGTGCCAGCAGCTTAGACAAGACAGAGAACACTGAAGCTTTCTTT
TRBV7-2	.	many	14	TRBJ1-4	CASSLRGNNEKLFF	TGTGCCAGCAGCTTGCGGGGTAATAATGAAAAACTGTTTTTT
TRBV18	.	few	16	TRBJ1-1	CASSPKVGGANTEAFF	TGTGCCAGCTCACCAAAGGTTGGGGGTGCGAACACTGAAGCTTTCTTT
TRBV6-1	TRBD1	few	18	TRBJ1-5	CASSEARTGKSGNQPQHF	TGTGCCAGCAGTGAAGCCCGGACAGGGAAGTCTGGCAATCAGCCCCAGCATTTT